The clone carrying this T cell receptor (beta chain) came up a few times. Its antigen is as yet unknown. Unique molecular identifiers were present on the cDNA, which also gained a universal primer site by template switching. TCRdb reprocessed the 5' RACE reads via MiXCR and lists one record per CDR3 protein. The table has hundreds of thousands of distinct CDR3 sequences, 9% to 15% seen once. The data derive from a study of identical twins. Whole-study results and caveats: Excess twin sharing in beta out-of-frame sequences was weaker. Insertions ran lower in abundant cord blood beta clonotypes, though not in memory repertoires. Alpha sequences that were out-of-frame and twin-shared showed an excess of low generation probability.

These data also formed part of another study, on yellow fever vaccine responses in identical twins.

The TCR originated in a woman aged 18-29 years in good health. Sequencing was done on a sample of PBMCs.

In nucleotides, the CDR3 is TGCGCCAGCACCCTCCCATTGCCGGGACTAGCGGAGACCCAGTACTTC. Translating it yields CASTLPLPGLAETQYF. This sequence joins TRBV5-1 and TRBJ2-5, with 10 positions matching TRBD2. This CDR3 has 16 residues. CDR1 is SGHRS and CDR2 is YFSETQ in the germline V gene. V trimming: 6 bases; J trimming: 5 bases; junction bases outside the gene matches: 13.